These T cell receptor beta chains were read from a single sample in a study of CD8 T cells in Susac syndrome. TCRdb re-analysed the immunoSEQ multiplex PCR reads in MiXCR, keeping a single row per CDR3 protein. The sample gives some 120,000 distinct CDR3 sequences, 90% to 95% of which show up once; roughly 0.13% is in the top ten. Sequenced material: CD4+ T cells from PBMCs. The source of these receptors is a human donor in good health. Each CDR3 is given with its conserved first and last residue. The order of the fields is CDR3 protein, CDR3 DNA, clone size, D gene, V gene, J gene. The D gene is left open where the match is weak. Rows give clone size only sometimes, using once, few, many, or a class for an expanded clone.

CDR3aa: CASSLGGFTGELFF
CDR3nt: TGTGCCAGCAGCTTGGGGGGATTTACCGGGGAGCTGTTTTTT
abundance: NA
d_gene: NA
v_gene: TRBV5-5
j_gene: TRBJ2-2

CDR3aa: CASSWGLDEQYF
CDR3nt: TGCGCCAGCAGCTGGGGGTTGGACGAGCAGTACTTC
abundance: NA
d_gene: NA
v_gene: TRBV5-1
j_gene: TRBJ2-7

CDR3aa: CASSQADLRINYGYTF
CDR3nt: TGTGCCAGCAGCCAAGCGGACCTTCGGATAAACTATGGCTACACCTTC
abundance: once
d_gene: NA
v_gene: TRBV3-1
j_gene: TRBJ1-2

CDR3aa: CASSIIQRRIHEQFF
CDR3nt: TGTGCCAGTAGTATAATCCAGCGGAGGATCCATGAGCAGTTCTTC
abundance: NA
d_gene: NA
v_gene: TRBV19
j_gene: TRBJ2-1

CDR3aa: CATSRQGMNTEAFF
CDR3nt: TGTGCCACCAGCCGGCAGGGAATGAACACTGAAGCTTTCTTT
abundance: NA
d_gene: NA
v_gene: TRBV15
j_gene: TRBJ1-1

CDR3aa: CASSGRDSQGETQYF
CDR3nt: TGTGCCAGCAGCGGCCGGGACAGCCAAGGAGAGACCCAGTACTTC
abundance: NA
d_gene: TRBD1
v_gene: TRBV5-4
j_gene: TRBJ2-5

CDR3aa: CASSSGATGELFF
CDR3nt: TGTGCCAGCAGCTCAGGCGCCACCGGGGAGCTGTTTTTT
abundance: NA
d_gene: NA
v_gene: TRBV12-3/TRBV12-4
j_gene: TRBJ2-2

CDR3aa: CASSFRGLAAYNEQFF
CDR3nt: TGTGCCAGTAGTTTCCGAGGACTAGCGGCGTACAATGAGCAGTTCTTC
abundance: NA
d_gene: TRBD2
v_gene: TRBV19
j_gene: TRBJ2-1

CDR3aa: CASSPPETYYEQYF
CDR3nt: TGTGCCAGCTCACCGCCAGAGACTTACTACGAGCAGTACTTC
abundance: NA
d_gene: NA
v_gene: TRBV18
j_gene: TRBJ2-7

CDR3aa: CASSANDAGTDHSGANVLTF
CDR3nt: TGTGCCAGCAGTGCTAACGACGCCGGGACAGACCACTCTGGGGCCAACGTCCTGACTTTC
abundance: NA
d_gene: TRBD1
v_gene: TRBV25-1
j_gene: TRBJ2-6

CDR3aa: CASSQGGSRAGEYGYTF
CDR3nt: TGCGCCAGCAGCCAAGGTGGATCGAGGGCAGGAGAGTATGGCTACACCTTC
abundance: NA
d_gene: NA
v_gene: TRBV4-1
j_gene: TRBJ1-2

CDR3aa: CASSVLAGTDTQYF
CDR3nt: TGTGCCAGCAGCGTACTAGCGGGCACAGATACGCAGTATTTT
abundance: NA
d_gene: TRBD2
v_gene: TRBV7-2
j_gene: TRBJ2-3

CDR3aa: CASSLFLGDTEAFF
CDR3nt: TGTGCCAGCAGTTTATTTCTGGGGGACACTGAAGCTTTCTTT
abundance: NA
d_gene: NA
v_gene: TRBV12-3/TRBV12-4
j_gene: TRBJ1-1

CDR3aa: CASSMDSNYGYTF
CDR3nt: TGTGCCAGCAGCATGGACAGTAACTATGGCTACACCTTC
abundance: once
d_gene: NA
v_gene: TRBV2
j_gene: TRBJ1-2

CDR3aa: CASSFIGGTTDTQYF
CDR3nt: TGCGCCAGCAGCTTTATAGGGGGCACCACAGATACGCAGTATTTT
abundance: NA
d_gene: TRBD1
v_gene: TRBV5-1
j_gene: TRBJ2-3

CDR3aa: CASSLYSRQGSYEQYF
CDR3nt: TGTGCCAGCAGTCTCTATAGTCGACAGGGATCCTACGAGCAGTACTTC
abundance: NA
d_gene: TRBD1
v_gene: TRBV5-6
j_gene: TRBJ2-7

CDR3aa: CSALGGTQPQHF
CDR3nt: TGCAGTGCGCTAGGGGGCACGCAGCCCCAGCATTTT
abundance: NA
d_gene: TRBD1
v_gene: TRBV20-1
j_gene: TRBJ1-5

CDR3aa: CASREGSDTQYF
CDR3nt: TGTGCCAGCAGGGAGGGCTCCGATACGCAGTATTTT
abundance: NA
d_gene: NA
v_gene: TRBV12-3/TRBV12-4
j_gene: TRBJ2-3

CDR3aa: CASSLQLGEQYF
CDR3nt: TGTGCCAGCAGCCTTCAGCTTGGGGAGCAGTACTTC
abundance: NA
d_gene: NA
v_gene: TRBV9
j_gene: TRBJ2-7

CDR3aa: CASSPERGNTEAFF
CDR3nt: TGTGCCAGCTCACCGGAGCGGGGGAACACTGAAGCTTTCTTT
abundance: once
d_gene: NA
v_gene: TRBV18
j_gene: TRBJ1-1

CDR3aa: CASSLWNIVAEQYF
CDR3nt: TGTGCCAGCAGTTTATGGAACATAGTTGCCGAGCAGTACTTC
abundance: NA
d_gene: NA
v_gene: TRBV28
j_gene: TRBJ2-7

CDR3aa: CASSLEGEQFF
CDR3nt: TGTGCCAGCAGTCTAGAGGGTGAGCAGTTCTTC
abundance: few
d_gene: NA
v_gene: TRBV2
j_gene: TRBJ2-1